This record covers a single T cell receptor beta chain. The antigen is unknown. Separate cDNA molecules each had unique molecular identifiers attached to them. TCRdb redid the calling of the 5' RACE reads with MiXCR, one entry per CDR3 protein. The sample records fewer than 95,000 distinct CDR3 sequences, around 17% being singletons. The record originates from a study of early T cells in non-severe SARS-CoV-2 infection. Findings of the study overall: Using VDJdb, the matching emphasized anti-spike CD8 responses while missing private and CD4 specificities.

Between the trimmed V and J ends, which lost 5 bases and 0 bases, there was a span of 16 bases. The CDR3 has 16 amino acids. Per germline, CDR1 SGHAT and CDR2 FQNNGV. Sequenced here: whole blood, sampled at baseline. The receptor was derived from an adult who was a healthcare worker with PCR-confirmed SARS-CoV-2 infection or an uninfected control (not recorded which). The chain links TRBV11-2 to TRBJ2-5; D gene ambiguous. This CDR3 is CASSPPRQPHQETQYF. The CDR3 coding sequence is TGTGCCAGCAGCCCACCCCGACAACCGCACCAAGAGACCCAGTACTTC.